The 4 T cell receptor beta chains below all came from one sample that was sequenced in a study of T cell responses to AZD1222 COVID-19 vaccine. Measured with immunoSEQ multiplex PCR; TCRdb has only the in-frame clones, and not every one. The table includes around 130,000 clones, around 89% detected once. The starting material was peripheral blood, obtained 28 days after the second AZD1222 dose. These receptor sequences come from an adult who received the AZD1222 COVID-19 vaccine.

The chain links TRBV19 to TRBJ2-2; the D is unclear. Trimming removed 6 bases at V and 6 bases at J, with 8 bases between. This CDR3 comprises 12 residues. CDR1 is LNHDA, CDR2 SQIVND, per germline (reference sequence). Written as DNA, the CDR3 is TGTGCCAGTAGGAGATGGGCCGGGGAGCTGTTTTTT. Residues: CASRRWAGELFF.

V is TRBV18 and J is TRBJ1-5, with 12 bases matching TRBD1. The V gene's germline CDR1 is KGHSH and CDR2 LQKENI. Trimming took 6 bases from V and 7 from J; bases not matched to a gene: 10. The CDR3 covers 16 residues. The DNA of the CDR3 is TGTGCCAGCTCCCCCAGGGGACAGGGGGCAGGCCAGCCCCAGCATTTT. It codes for CASSPRGQGAGQPQHF. Full variable domain (rest looked up from reference TRBV18 and TRBJ1-5): NAGVMQNPRHLVRRRGQEARLRCSPMKGHSHVYWYRQLPEEGLKFMVYLQKENIIDESGMPKERFSAEFPKEGPSILRIQQVVRGDSAAYFCASSPRGQGAGQPQHFGDGTRLSIL.

The chain joins TRBV18 to TRBJ2-2; D is undetermined. Trimming left V 1 base short and J 4 bases short, with 10 bases between. Germline-derived CDR1 and CDR2 are KGHSH and LQKENI. This CDR3 spans 15 amino acids. The CDR3 loop is CASSPRGTSTGELFF. The DNA of the CDR3 is TGTGCCAGCTCACCACGAGGCACCTCCACCGGGGAGCTGTTTTTT. Full variable domain (missing parts from reference TRBV18 and TRBJ2-2): NAGVMQNPRHLVRRRGQEARLRCSPMKGHSHVYWYRQLPEEGLKFMVYLQKENIIDESGMPKERFSAEFPKEGPSILRIQQVVRGDSAAYFCASSPRGTSTGELFFGEGSRLTVL.

The CDR3 region has the DNA TGTGCCAGTACCCCGGGGAGGACTAACTATGGCTACACCTTC. Its protein product is CASTPGRTNYGYTF. This chain joins TRBV19 and TRBJ1-2, with D unresolved. Germline loops: CDR1 LNHDA, CDR2 SQIVND (reference sequence). The CDR3 totals 14 residues. Between the trimmed V and J ends, which lost 7 bases and 0 bases, there was a span of 12 bases.